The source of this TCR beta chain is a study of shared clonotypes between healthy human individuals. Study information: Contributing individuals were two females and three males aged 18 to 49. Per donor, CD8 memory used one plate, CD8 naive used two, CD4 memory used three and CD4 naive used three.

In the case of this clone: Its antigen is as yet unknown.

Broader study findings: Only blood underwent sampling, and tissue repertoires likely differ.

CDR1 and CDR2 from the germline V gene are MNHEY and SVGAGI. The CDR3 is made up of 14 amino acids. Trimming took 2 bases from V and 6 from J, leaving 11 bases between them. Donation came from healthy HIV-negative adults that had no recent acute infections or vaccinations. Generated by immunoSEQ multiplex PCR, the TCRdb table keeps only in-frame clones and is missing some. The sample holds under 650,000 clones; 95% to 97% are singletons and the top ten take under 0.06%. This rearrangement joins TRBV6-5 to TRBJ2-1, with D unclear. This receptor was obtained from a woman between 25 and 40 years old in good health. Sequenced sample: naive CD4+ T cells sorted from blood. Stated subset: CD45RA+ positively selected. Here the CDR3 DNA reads TGTGCCAGCAGTTACAAGACCTCCCGCAATGAGCAGTTCTTC. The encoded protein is CASSYKTSRNEQFF.